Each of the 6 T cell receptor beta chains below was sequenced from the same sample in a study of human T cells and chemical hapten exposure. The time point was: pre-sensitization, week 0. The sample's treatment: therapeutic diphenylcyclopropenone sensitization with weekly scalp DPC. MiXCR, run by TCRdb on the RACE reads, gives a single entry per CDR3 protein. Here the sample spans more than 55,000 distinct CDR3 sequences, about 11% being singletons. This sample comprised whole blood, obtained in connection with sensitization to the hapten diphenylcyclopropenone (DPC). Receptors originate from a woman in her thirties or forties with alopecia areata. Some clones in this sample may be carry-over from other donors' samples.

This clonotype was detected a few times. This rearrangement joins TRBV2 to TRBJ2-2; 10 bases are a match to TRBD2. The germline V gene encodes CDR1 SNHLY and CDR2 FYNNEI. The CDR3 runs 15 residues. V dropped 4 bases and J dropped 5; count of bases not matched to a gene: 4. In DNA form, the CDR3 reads TGTGCCAGCAGTGGGCTAGCGGGGGAAACCGGGGAGCTGTTTTTT. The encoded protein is CASSGLAGETGELFF.

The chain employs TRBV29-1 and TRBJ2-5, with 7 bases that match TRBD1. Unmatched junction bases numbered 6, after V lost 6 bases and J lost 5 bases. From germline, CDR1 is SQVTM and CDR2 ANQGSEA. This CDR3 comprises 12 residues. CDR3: CSVHRGRETQYF. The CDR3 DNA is TGCAGCGTGCACAGGGGCCGGGAGACCCAGTACTTC. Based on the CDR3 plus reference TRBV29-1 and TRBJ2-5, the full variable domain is SAVISQKPSRDICQRGTSLTIQCQVDSQVTMMFWYRQQPGQSLTLIATANQGSEATYESGFVIDKFPISRPNLTFSTLTVSNMSPEDSSIYLCSVHRGRETQYFGPGTRLLVL.

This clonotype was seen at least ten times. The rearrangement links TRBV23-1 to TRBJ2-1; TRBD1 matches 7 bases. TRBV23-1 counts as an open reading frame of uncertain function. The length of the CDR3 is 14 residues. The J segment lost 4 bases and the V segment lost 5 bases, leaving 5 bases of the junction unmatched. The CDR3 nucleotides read TGCGCCAGCAGTTATAGGGGGCTATACAATGAGCAGTTCTTC. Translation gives CASSYRGLYNEQFF.

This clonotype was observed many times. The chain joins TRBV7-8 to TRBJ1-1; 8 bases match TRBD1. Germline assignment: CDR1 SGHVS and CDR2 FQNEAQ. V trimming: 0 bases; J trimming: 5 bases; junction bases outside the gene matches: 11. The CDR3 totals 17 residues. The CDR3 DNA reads TGTGCCAGCAGCTTAGCGGGCCAGCAGGGGGCAGGGACTGAAGCTTTCTTT. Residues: CASSLAGQQGAGTEAFF.

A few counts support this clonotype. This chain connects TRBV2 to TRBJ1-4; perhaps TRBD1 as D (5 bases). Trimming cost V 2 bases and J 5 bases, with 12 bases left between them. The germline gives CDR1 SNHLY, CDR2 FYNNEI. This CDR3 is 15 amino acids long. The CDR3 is CASSEQGRSNEKLFF. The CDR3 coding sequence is TGTGCCAGCAGTGAACAGGGCAGGTCGAATGAAAAACTGTTTTTT.

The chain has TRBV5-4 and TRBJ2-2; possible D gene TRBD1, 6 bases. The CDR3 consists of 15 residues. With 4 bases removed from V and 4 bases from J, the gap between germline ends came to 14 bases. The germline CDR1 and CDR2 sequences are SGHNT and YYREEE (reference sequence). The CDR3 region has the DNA TGTGCCAGCAGCGAGCTCGTGGGGGCCACCGGGGAGCTGTTTTTT. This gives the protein CASSELVGATGELFF.